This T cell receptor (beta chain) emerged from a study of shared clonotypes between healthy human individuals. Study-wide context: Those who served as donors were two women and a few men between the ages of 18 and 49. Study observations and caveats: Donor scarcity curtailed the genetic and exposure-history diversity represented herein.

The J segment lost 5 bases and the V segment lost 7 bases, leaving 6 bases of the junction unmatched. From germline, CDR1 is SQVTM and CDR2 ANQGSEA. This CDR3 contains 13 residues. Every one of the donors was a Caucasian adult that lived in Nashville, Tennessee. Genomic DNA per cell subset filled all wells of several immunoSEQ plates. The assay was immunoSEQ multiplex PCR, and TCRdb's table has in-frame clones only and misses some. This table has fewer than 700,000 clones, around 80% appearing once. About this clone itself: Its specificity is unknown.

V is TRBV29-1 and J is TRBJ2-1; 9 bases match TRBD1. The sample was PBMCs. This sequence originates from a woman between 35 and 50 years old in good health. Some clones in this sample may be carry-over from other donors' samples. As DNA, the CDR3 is TGCAGCGCTGGACAGGGGAGTCACAATGAGCAGTTCTTC. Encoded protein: CSAGQGSHNEQFF.